These 12 T cell receptor beta chains were sequenced from one sample in a study of spatial heterogeneity in lung cancer. Broader study findings: The study found that expanded intratumoral alpha and beta TCR counts tracked tumor mutation counts.

The time point is: sample taken at primary tumor resection. No antigens are known for them. TCRdb recomputed calls from the 5' RACE reads with MiXCR, one row per CDR3 protein. Altogether about 10,000 distinct CDR3 sequences are present, 9.5% to 15% being singletons, with the ten largest covering 10% to 13%. The material was lung tumor tissue, obtained at surgery. The source of these receptors is a male donor with early-stage non-small cell lung cancer.

This clonotype was recorded many times. This beta chain is an off-target read within a library intended for alpha chains, so its frequency means little. The chain uses TRBV6-6 and TRBJ1-1; D is unclear. CDR3 size: 13 residues. CDR1 is MNHNY and CDR2 is SVGAGI in the germline V gene (reference sequence). Trimming cost V 4 bases and J 2 bases, with 8 bases left between them. CDR3 DNA: TGTGCCAGCAGTTCAGCAGTTAACACTGAAGCTTTCTTT. Its protein product is CASSSAVNTEAFF.

This clonotype has a count of ten or more. This beta chain slipped into a library made for alpha chains as a stray read, so its size is not meaningful. The chain's CDR3 is CSAKTGTGNSQPQHF. CDR3 bases: TGCAGTGCTAAGACCGGGACAGGGAATAGTCAGCCCCAGCATTTT. V usage is TRBV20-1 and J usage is TRBJ1-5; 9 bases agree with TRBD1. The CDR3 has 15 residues. The V gene end was trimmed by 4 bases and the J gene end by 6 bases; junction bases not matched to a gene: 10. The germline CDR1 and CDR2 sequences are DFQATT and SNEGSKA (reference sequence).

This clonotype has at least ten counts. Within a library made for alpha chains, this beta chain is off target, and its count is uninformative. J is TRBJ2-1 and V is TRBV10-3; D remains unclear. The V gene's germline CDR1 is ENHRY and CDR2 SYGVKD. This CDR3 has 13 amino acids. V gave up 11 bases and J gave up 4 bases, with 15 bases separating them. In DNA form, the CDR3 reads TGTGCCGTCAACCTGGACCCGTACAATGAGCAGTTCTTC. Its translation: CAVNLDPYNEQFF.

This clonotype was counted many times. As an off-target read in a library built for alpha chains, this beta chain has a frequency of little significance. The CDR3 DNA reads TGCGCCAGCAGCCAGGCAGGGGACGCTTCCTACGAGCAGTACTTC. It specifies CASSQAGDASYEQYF. This chain uses TRBV4-3 with TRBJ2-7; a possible D gene is TRBD1 (6 bases). V gave up 3 bases and J gave up 1 base, with 13 bases separating them. CDR1 and CDR2 (germline): LGHNA, YSLEER. The CDR3 loop spans 15 amino acids.

This clonotype qualifies as medium-sized. This beta chain was picked up by a library intended for alpha chains and is off target, so its count carries little meaning. The chain links TRBV7-9 to TRBJ1-4; the D is unclear. Per the germline V gene, CDR1 is SEHNR and CDR2 is FQNEAQ (reference sequence). The CDR3 runs 14 residues. The V and J ends lost 2 bases and 8 bases respectively, with 12 bases between them. CDR3 protein: CASSLTVNGEKLFF. The CDR3 DNA reads TGTGCCAGCAGCTTAACGGTCAACGGCGAAAAACTGTTTTTT. The full variable domain, in which reference TRBV7-9 and TRBJ1-4 provide the parts outside the CDR3, is DTGVSQNPRHKITKRGQNVTFRCDPISEHNRLYWYRQTLGQGPEFLTYFQNEAQLEKSRLLSDRFSAERPKGSFSTLEIQRTEQGDSAMYLCASSLTVNGEKLFFGSGTQLSVL.

This clonotype was observed many times. With the library built for alpha chains, this beta chain is off target and its frequency is not meaningful. V and J are TRBV15 and TRBJ2-5; TRBD2 matches 7 bases. The CDR3 has 14 residues. Germline loops: CDR1 LNHNV, CDR2 YYDKDF (reference sequence). The V and J ends lost 0 bases and 5 bases, in that order; junction bases with no gene match: 3. The CDR3 here is CATSREGGSETQYF. The CDR3 DNA is TGTGCCACCAGCAGAGAAGGCGGGAGTGAGACCCAGTACTTC.

This clonotype is labeled as medium-sized. With the library built for alpha chains, this beta chain is off target and its frequency is not meaningful. The chain links TRBV9 to TRBJ2-5; 14 positions match TRBD2. V lost 4 bases and J lost 0; bases outside the gene matches: 5. This CDR3 is 17 amino acids long. The germline V gene has CDR1 SGDLS and CDR2 YYNGEE. CDR3 residues: CASSLGLAGGHQETQYF. CDR3 nucleotides: TGTGCCAGCAGCCTCGGACTAGCGGGAGGTCACCAAGAGACCCAGTACTTC.

This clonotype was observed at least ten times. This beta chain appears as a stray read in a library generated for alpha chains; its size is not informative. The V and J genes are TRBV9 and TRBJ2-5; D is unclear. V gave up 3 bases and J gave up 2 bases, with 14 bases separating them. The CDR3 extends over 15 amino acids. Germline assignment: CDR1 SGDLS and CDR2 YYNGEE. DNA for the CDR3: TGTGCCAGCAGCGCCGTTGGGCCGCTTCAAGAGACCCAGTACTTC. Translating it yields CASSAVGPLQETQYF.

This clonotype was counted only a few times. Since it is a stray read in a library aimed at alpha chains, this beta chain has a size that is not meaningful. V gene TRBV5-6 combines with J gene TRBJ1-1; D gene ambiguous. Trimming pared 2 bases from V and 1 base from J, leaving 9 bases between. Looked up from germline, CDR1 is SGHDT and CDR2 is YYEEEE. CDR3 length: 14 amino acids. The CDR3 reads CASSLSVPNTEAFF. CDR3 in DNA: TGTGCCAGCAGCTTAAGTGTACCGAACACTGAAGCTTTCTTT.

Many counts were recorded for this clonotype. This beta chain came through as a stray read in a library set up for alpha chains, and its size says little. The chain has TRBV5-5 and TRBJ1-2, with 8 bases matching TRBD1. The V segment lost 4 bases and the J segment 8 bases; nucleotides outside the gene matches: 10. The germline V gene encodes CDR1 SGHKS and CDR2 YYEKEE (reference sequence). The CDR3 covers 14 residues. For the CDR3, the DNA is TGTGCCAGCAGCCCCTGGCAGGGGGCAGGAGGCTACACCTTC. Amino acid sequence: CASSPWQGAGGYTF.

Turning to this clonotype: The library was built for alpha chains, so this beta chain is an off-target read and its size means little. The chain has TRBV20-1 and TRBJ2-2, with TRBD2 as a possible D gene (5 bases). CDR1 and CDR2 from the germline V gene are DFQATT and SNEGSKA (reference sequence). This CDR3 has 14 amino acids. V lost 6 bases to trimming and J lost 2 bases, with 13 bases between them. CDR3 in amino acids: CSASGNKNTGELFF. CDR3 bases: TGCAGTGCGTCCGGGAACAAAAACACCGGGGAGCTGTTTTTT.

By sample fraction, this clonotype is medium-sized (0.01 to 0.1%). This beta chain is off target for a library built for alpha chains, so its abundance means little. The V call is TRBV4-3, the J call TRBJ2-7; D is ambiguous. The V gene's germline CDR1 is LGHNA and CDR2 YSLEER. The V and J ends lost 0 bases and 7 bases respectively, with 16 bases between them. The CDR3 contains 15 residues. The CDR3 loop is CASSQDLYGLMEQYF. CDR3 sequence (DNA): TGCGCCAGCAGCCAAGATCTATACGGCCTTATGGAGCAGTACTTC.